Detailed here is one T cell receptor beta chain. The CDR3 sequence is 15 residues long. The V end was cut by 0 bases, the J end by 4 bases, with 12 bases between. Germline V gene data show CDR1 as LGHDT and CDR2 as YNNKEL (reference sequence). The data are from a study of blood T cell repertoires in COVID-19. Original data processing: From reference gene primer amplification, estimates of nucleated cell counts were derived. Sequencing was performed with immunoSEQ multiplex PCR; in TCRdb, only in-frame clones are kept and a portion is missing. V and J calls plus clone size are reproduced from that table; the DNA served to infer D and trimming. Of approximately 44,000 clones in the sample, 89% were seen once.

This sequence originates from a woman aged 80 or older with acute or convalescent COVID-19. Sequences were obtained from peripheral blood. This chain uses TRBV3-1 (or the pseudogene TRBV3-2) with TRBJ1-2, with D perhaps TRBD1 (6 bases). CDR3 sequence: CASSQDRGGPYGYTF. CDR3 nucleotides: TGTGCCAGCAGCCAAGATCGGGGGGGCCCCTATGGCTACACCTTC.